This T cell receptor beta chain is from a study of yellow fever vaccine responses in identical twins (dated by TCRdb to 2017 to 2018). Study-wide context: Focusing on identical twins, the study followed the T cell clones that responded to the vaccine, and did so with precision.

Overall study results and their limits: According to the authors, in identical twins the way T cells responded to vaccination appeared partly convergent and partly personalized.

V gives up 0 bases and J gives up 4 bases, and the segment between their germline ends measures 14 bases. Taken from cysteine to phenylalanine, the CDR3 has 16 residues. The kept DNA is CDR3 alone, 48 bases in frame from the first base. Via the germline V gene, CDR1 is SGHDT and CDR2 YYEEEE. Worth noting for this clonotype: No antigen is known for it. The sample holds no much larger clone one base away, and base qualities are not on file.

The library relied on RT-PCR. The data were produced on an Illumina HiSeq 2500. TCRdb ran its own pipeline on the public reads, namely fastp trimming at Q25 and MiXCR clone calling, and kept in-frame beta chains. Rows merge per CDR3 protein into single entries with the most common DNA and genes. The sample data list about 19,000 distinct CDR3 sequences, and under 70% of these were observed just once. The ten largest account for about 2.2% of the sample. This chain joins TRBV5-6 to TRBJ1-5; the D segment cannot be called with confidence. The sequenced sample was T cells from blood (PBMCs), unsorted or a sorted subset (not recorded which), obtained before or after yellow fever vaccination (not recorded which). This TCR came from a woman aged 18 to 35 who received the yellow fever vaccine. Donor details come from another sample of the same person, matched by shared clones. The CDR3 region: CASSLASVGGNQPQHF. The nucleotides are TGTGCCAGCAGCTTGGCTTCGGTGGGTGGTAATCAGCCCCAGCATTTT. When the CDR3 is completed using the reference TRBV5-6 and TRBJ1-5 genes on either side, the full variable domain is DAGVTQSPTHLIKTRGQQVTLRCSPKSGHDTVSWYQQALGQGPQFIFQYYEEEERQRGNFPDRFSGHQFPNYSSELNVNALLLGDSALYLCASSLASVGGNQPQHFGDGTRLSIL.